This T cell receptor beta chain was observed in a study of blood T cell repertoires in COVID-19. As originally analysed: Nucleated cell counts were estimated from reference gene primer amplification. Clones were sequenced by immunoSEQ multiplex PCR, and TCRdb holds only the in-frame ones, with some missing. Clonal size and the V and J genes are those of that table, whereas D and trimming came from the DNA. The sample holds fewer than 250,000 clones, 87% seen once. CDR3 length: 16 residues. Germline-derived CDR1 and CDR2 are SGHDT and YYEEEE. J gave up 3 bases and V 1 base, and 6 bases lay outside the gene matches. Those enrolled, adults aged roughly 18 to 100 years, came from about 24 US areas. Cohort allocation depended upon clinical history that participants reported.

Source material: PBMCs or T cells enriched from blood (not recorded which). The chain has TRBV5-6 and TRBJ1-3, with TRBD1 matching over 8 bases. This clonotype was sampled from a woman in her thirties with acute COVID-19. The CDR3 loop is CASSLYGTGGGNTIYF. For the CDR3, the DNA is TGTGCCAGCAGCTTGTACGGGACAGGCGGTGGAAACACCATATATTTT.